Listed below are T cell receptor beta chains from one sample, sequenced in a study of Graves' ophthalmopathy and Graves' hyperthyroidism. TCRdb used MiXCR to reprocess the multiplex PCR reads, holding one entry per CDR3 protein. The sample includes 900,000 to 1,200,000 distinct CDR3 sequences, less than 45% of them seen just once. The sequencing sample was made of peripheral blood or thyroid tissue (not recorded which). These receptor sequences come from an adult man with Graves' hyperthyroidism. The CDR3 runs from the conserved cysteine through the conserved F or W. Each record gives: clone size, J gene, V gene, D gene, CDR3 protein, CDR3 DNA. The D gene is left open where the match is weak. Expanded clones get a size class; other rows say once, few or many, or leave the size out.

abundance: many; j_gene: TRBJ2-7; v_gene: TRBV20-1; d_gene: TRBD1; CDR3aa: CSAQGQGLHEQYF; CDR3nt: TGCAGTGCCCAGGGACAGGGGCTCCACGAGCAGTACTTC
abundance: once; j_gene: TRBJ2-7; v_gene: TRBV25-1; d_gene: .; CDR3aa: CASSVQLLVYEQYF; CDR3nt: TGTGCCAGCAGCGTCCAACTACTAGTCTACGAGCAGTACTTC
abundance: .; j_gene: TRBJ1-6; v_gene: TRBV5-1; d_gene: .; CDR3aa: CASSAPGTSYNSPLHF; CDR3nt: TGTGCCAGCAGCGCCCCCGGGACCTCCTATAATTCACCCCTCCACTTT
abundance: many; j_gene: TRBJ1-1; v_gene: TRBV15; d_gene: .; CDR3aa: CATSREAFRNTEAFF; CDR3nt: TGTGCCACCAGCAGAGAGGCTTTCCGCAACACTGAAGCTTTCTTT
abundance: many; j_gene: TRBJ1-5; v_gene: TRBV12-3/TRBV12-4; d_gene: .; CDR3aa: CASTMGGMGNQPQHF; CDR3nt: TGTGCCAGCACCATGGGGGGGATGGGCAATCAGCCCCAGCATTTT
abundance: few; j_gene: TRBJ2-3; v_gene: TRBV29-1; d_gene: .; CDR3aa: CSAGEVAPFPDTQYF; CDR3nt: TGCAGCGCCGGCGAGGTAGCGCCATTTCCAGATACGCAGTATTTT
abundance: many; j_gene: TRBJ2-5; v_gene: TRBV24-1; d_gene: TRBD2; CDR3aa: CATSDQTIAGETQYF; CDR3nt: TGTGCCACCAGTGACCAGACGATAGCGGGAGAGACCCAGTACTTC
abundance: .; j_gene: TRBJ1-4; v_gene: TRBV7-8; d_gene: TRBD1; CDR3aa: CASRRDRAGEKLFF; CDR3nt: TGTGCCAGCAGGCGGGACAGGGCAGGGGAAAAACTGTTTTTT
abundance: many; j_gene: TRBJ2-7; v_gene: TRBV19; d_gene: .; CDR3aa: CASSNKNEQYF; CDR3nt: TGTGCCAGTAGTAATAAGAACGAGCAGTACTTC
abundance: .; j_gene: TRBJ1-5; v_gene: TRBV6-2/TRBV6-3; d_gene: .; CDR3aa: CASSSFFMGQPQHF; CDR3nt: TGTGCCAGCAGTTCGTTTTTCATGGGTCAGCCCCAGCATTTT
abundance: .; j_gene: TRBJ1-5; v_gene: TRBV12-3/TRBV12-4; d_gene: .; CDR3aa: CASSLTGHQPQHF; CDR3nt: TGTGCCAGCAGTTTAACAGGGCATCAGCCCCAGCATTTT
abundance: .; j_gene: TRBJ2-7; v_gene: TRBV25-1; d_gene: .; CDR3aa: CSHSSTLSGGPYEQYF; CDR3nt: TGTAGCCATAGTTCCACCCTGTCCGGGGGGCCCTACGAGCAGTACTTC
abundance: many; j_gene: TRBJ1-5; v_gene: TRBV19; d_gene: TRBD1; CDR3aa: CATAGTGLQPQHF; CDR3nt: TGTGCCACCGCCGGGACAGGGTTACAGCCCCAGCATTTT
abundance: .; j_gene: TRBJ2-5; v_gene: TRBV4-2; d_gene: TRBD2; CDR3aa: CASSQEVAGAGGQETQYF; CDR3nt: TGTGCCAGCAGCCAAGAGGTAGCGGGAGCGGGGGGCCAAGAGACCCAGTACTTC
abundance: .; j_gene: TRBJ1-1; v_gene: TRBV20-1; d_gene: .; CDR3aa: CSARDGPRGEAFF; CDR3nt: TGCAGTGCTAGAGATGGGCCGAGGGGTGAAGCTTTCTTT
abundance: few; j_gene: TRBJ1-2; v_gene: TRBV12-3/TRBV12-4; d_gene: .; CDR3aa: CASRPTGRNGYTF; CDR3nt: TGTGCCAGCAGGCCAACAGGGAGAAATGGCTACACCTTC
abundance: .; j_gene: TRBJ1-1; v_gene: TRBV20-1; d_gene: .; CDR3aa: CSARRDTSTEAFF; CDR3nt: TGCAGTGCTAGACGGGACACGAGCACTGAAGCTTTCTTT
abundance: .; j_gene: TRBJ2-2; v_gene: TRBV5-1; d_gene: .; CDR3aa: CASSPGRTVGYTGELFF; CDR3nt: TGCGCCAGCAGCCCGGGGCGGACAGTAGGTTACACCGGGGAGCTGTTTTTT
abundance: many; j_gene: TRBJ2-2; v_gene: TRBV9; d_gene: .; CDR3aa: CASSGPQGNTGELFF; CDR3nt: TGTGCCAGCAGCGGACCGCAGGGTAACACCGGGGAGCTGTTTTTT
abundance: many; j_gene: TRBJ1-2; v_gene: TRBV10-3; d_gene: .; CDR3aa: CAISESGIRRGRDGYTF; CDR3nt: TGTGCCATCAGTGAGTCAGGGATCCGAAGAGGGCGAGATGGCTACACCTTC
abundance: .; j_gene: TRBJ1-6; v_gene: TRBV20-1; d_gene: TRBD1; CDR3aa: CSAFRTGYNSPLHF; CDR3nt: TGCAGTGCTTTCAGGACAGGGTATAATTCACCCCTCCACTTT
abundance: many; j_gene: TRBJ1-5; v_gene: TRBV5-5; d_gene: .; CDR3aa: CASSLGQRNNQPQHF; CDR3nt: TGTGCCAGCAGCTTGGGTCAGCGCAACAATCAGCCCCAGCATTTT
abundance: .; j_gene: TRBJ1-1; v_gene: TRBV29-1; d_gene: TRBD1; CDR3aa: CSVEAGQTNTEAFF; CDR3nt: TGCAGCGTTGAGGCGGGACAGACGAACACTGAAGCTTTCTTT
abundance: once; j_gene: TRBJ1-6; v_gene: TRBV6-4; d_gene: .; CDR3aa: CASSEAGTTKDF; CDR3nt: TGTGCCAGCAGTGAAGCCGGGACAACTAAGGACTTT
abundance: few; j_gene: TRBJ2-7; v_gene: TRBV19; d_gene: TRBD2; CDR3aa: CASSIFSGGAFYEQYF; CDR3nt: TGTGCCAGTAGTATCTTCAGCGGGGGAGCGTTCTACGAGCAGTACTTC
abundance: few; j_gene: TRBJ2-5; v_gene: TRBV28; d_gene: TRBD2; CDR3aa: CASGARLAPQETQYF; CDR3nt: TGTGCCAGCGGCGCAAGACTAGCCCCACAAGAGACCCAGTACTTC
abundance: few; j_gene: TRBJ1-1; v_gene: TRBV29-1; d_gene: TRBD1; CDR3aa: CSFETGTTEAFF; CDR3nt: TGCAGCTTCGAGACAGGGACGACTGAAGCTTTCTTT
abundance: .; j_gene: TRBJ2-7; v_gene: TRBV7-2; d_gene: .; CDR3aa: CASGRGRVYEQYF; CDR3nt: TGTGCCAGCGGCCGGGGCAGGGTCTACGAGCAGTACTTC
abundance: .; j_gene: TRBJ1-3; v_gene: TRBV4-3; d_gene: .; CDR3aa: CASSQDGGLTGNTIYF; CDR3nt: TGCGCCAGCAGCCAAGATGGGGGTTTGACTGGAAACACCATATATTTT
abundance: few; j_gene: TRBJ2-7; v_gene: TRBV6-5; d_gene: TRBD2; CDR3aa: CASSSSGKFGQYF; CDR3nt: TGTGCCAGCAGTTCTAGCGGGAAATTTGGGCAGTACTTC
abundance: .; j_gene: TRBJ2-2; v_gene: TRBV6-6; d_gene: .; CDR3aa: CASRANDGELVF; CDR3nt: TGTGCCAGCAGGGCGAACGACGGGGAGCTGGTTTTT
abundance: many; j_gene: TRBJ2-7; v_gene: TRBV2; d_gene: TRBD1; CDR3aa: CASSRTGTEQYF; CDR3nt: TGTGCCAGCAGTCGGACAGGGACTGAGCAGTACTTC
abundance: many; j_gene: TRBJ2-7; v_gene: TRBV19; d_gene: .; CDR3aa: CASSLFSGEQYF; CDR3nt: TGTGCCAGTAGTTTATTTTCAGGCGAGCAGTACTTC
abundance: .; j_gene: TRBJ1-2; v_gene: TRBV20-1; d_gene: TRBD1; CDR3aa: CSADGGTGGGYTF; CDR3nt: TGCAGTGCTGACGGCGGGACAGGGGGAGGCTACACCTTC
abundance: many; j_gene: TRBJ1-1; v_gene: TRBV4-1; d_gene: .; CDR3aa: CASSQDRGHTEAFF; CDR3nt: TGCGCCAGCAGCCAAGATCGAGGTCACACTGAAGCTTTCTTT
abundance: .; j_gene: TRBJ2-7; v_gene: TRBV7-9; d_gene: .; CDR3aa: CASSHITGTGTKNYEQYF; CDR3nt: TGTGCCAGCAGCCACATTACCGGGACCGGGACAAAGAACTACGAGCAGTACTTC
abundance: .; j_gene: TRBJ1-5; v_gene: TRBV6-6; d_gene: .; CDR3aa: CATPGTEPYEPQHF; CDR3nt: TGTGCCACCCCGGGGACTGAGCCATACGAGCCCCAGCATTTT
abundance: few; j_gene: TRBJ1-1; v_gene: TRBV20-1; d_gene: .; CDR3aa: CSARTRKGAFF; CDR3nt: TGCAGTGCTAGAACCAGAAAGGGGGCTTTCTTT
abundance: many; j_gene: TRBJ2-2; v_gene: TRBV10-3; d_gene: TRBD2; CDR3aa: CAISDRTSGRTGELFF; CDR3nt: TGTGCCATCAGTGACCGGACTAGCGGGAGGACCGGGGAGCTGTTTTTT
abundance: few; j_gene: TRBJ1-2; v_gene: TRBV10-3; d_gene: .; CDR3aa: CAISDRDLRGGYTF; CDR3nt: TGTGCCATCAGTGACCGGGACCTTCGAGGGGGCTACACCTTC
abundance: .; j_gene: TRBJ2-7; v_gene: TRBV7-9; d_gene: .; CDR3aa: CASSSSSTNYEQYF; CDR3nt: TGTGCCAGCAGCTCCTCGAGCACTAACTACGAGCAGTACTTC
abundance: many; j_gene: TRBJ1-1; v_gene: TRBV5-6; d_gene: TRBD1; CDR3aa: CASSSTMTGFQNTEAFF; CDR3nt: TGTGCCAGCAGCTCAACAATGACAGGGTTTCAGAACACTGAAGCTTTCTTT
abundance: few; j_gene: TRBJ2-7; v_gene: TRBV6-1; d_gene: .; CDR3aa: CASSEDRDIEQYF; CDR3nt: TGTGCCAGCAGTGAAGACAGGGATATAGAGCAGTACTTC
abundance: .; j_gene: TRBJ2-2; v_gene: TRBV24-1; d_gene: TRBD2; CDR3aa: CATSDQLLAGGPGELFF; CDR3nt: TGTGCCACCAGTGATCAACTTCTAGCGGGGGGGCCCGGGGAGCTGTTTTTT
abundance: few; j_gene: TRBJ1-4; v_gene: TRBV5-4; d_gene: TRBD1; CDR3aa: CASSEDRVGKEKLFF; CDR3nt: TGTGCCAGCAGCGAGGACAGGGTAGGGAAGGAAAAACTGTTTTTT
abundance: few; j_gene: TRBJ2-2; v_gene: TRBV19; d_gene: .; CDR3aa: CASSITGRTGELFF; CDR3nt: TGTGCCAGTAGTATAACCGGCCGAACCGGGGAGCTGTTTTTT
abundance: .; j_gene: TRBJ1-2; v_gene: TRBV15; d_gene: TRBD1; CDR3aa: CATSRQDRVYGYTF; CDR3nt: TGTGCCACCAGCAGACAGGACAGGGTTTATGGCTACACCTTC
abundance: many; j_gene: TRBJ2-5; v_gene: TRBV12-3/TRBV12-4; d_gene: .; CDR3aa: CASSLLGFAGTQYF; CDR3nt: TGTGCCAGCAGTTTACTGGGGTTTGCGGGGACCCAGTACTTC
abundance: few; j_gene: TRBJ2-7; v_gene: TRBV5-8; d_gene: TRBD1; CDR3aa: CASRMTGFYEQYF; CDR3nt: TGTGCCAGCAGAATGACAGGGTTCTACGAGCAGTACTTC
abundance: .; j_gene: TRBJ1-2; v_gene: TRBV30; d_gene: .; CDR3aa: CAWREATSNYGYTF; CDR3nt: TGTGCCTGGAGGGAGGCTACTTCTAACTATGGCTACACCTTC
abundance: few; j_gene: TRBJ1-6; v_gene: TRBV5-4; d_gene: .; CDR3aa: CASRAGTTRNSPLHF; CDR3nt: TGTGCCAGCAGAGCCGGGACGACGAGAAATTCACCCCTCCACTTT
abundance: many; j_gene: TRBJ2-7; v_gene: TRBV7-9; d_gene: TRBD2; CDR3aa: CASSRRTLAGGWAHEQYF; CDR3nt: TGTGCCAGCAGCCGTCGAACTCTAGCGGGTGGGTGGGCCCACGAGCAGTACTTC
abundance: many; j_gene: TRBJ2-7; v_gene: TRBV20-1; d_gene: .; CDR3aa: CSARIRDRSYEQYF; CDR3nt: TGCAGTGCTAGAATCCGGGACCGCTCCTACGAGCAGTACTTC
abundance: .; j_gene: TRBJ2-7; v_gene: TRBV5-1; d_gene: TRBD1; CDR3aa: CASSPGAGQGSYEQYF; CDR3nt: TGCGCCAGCAGCCCCGGAGCGGGACAGGGCTCTTACGAGCAGTACTTC
abundance: many; j_gene: TRBJ1-3; v_gene: TRBV9; d_gene: .; CDR3aa: CASSVGSGTGNTIYF; CDR3nt: TGTGCCAGCAGCGTAGGGTCGGGTACTGGAAACACCATATATTTT
abundance: many; j_gene: TRBJ2-2; v_gene: TRBV19; d_gene: .; CDR3aa: CASKGGTGELFF; CDR3nt: TGTGCCAGTAAAGGTGGGACCGGGGAGCTGTTTTTT
abundance: .; j_gene: TRBJ2-5; v_gene: TRBV2; d_gene: TRBD2; CDR3aa: CASSEPAGGPGSKTQYF; CDR3nt: TGTGCCAGCAGTGAGCCAGCGGGGGGCCCCGGGTCGAAGACCCAGTACTTC
abundance: .; j_gene: TRBJ1-5; v_gene: TRBV7-2; d_gene: .; CDR3aa: CASSPQAGGVETQHF; CDR3nt: TGTGCCAGCAGCCCCCAGGCGGGAGGGGTGGAGACCCAGCATTTT
abundance: .; j_gene: TRBJ1-5; v_gene: TRBV15; d_gene: TRBD1; CDR3aa: CATSRQGDQPQHF; CDR3nt: TGTGCCACCAGCAGGCAGGGGGATCAGCCCCAGCATTTT
abundance: few; j_gene: TRBJ1-6; v_gene: TRBV6-1; d_gene: .; CDR3aa: CASSEYGFFNSPLHF; CDR3nt: TGTGCCAGCAGTGAATATGGGTTTTTTAATTCACCCCTCCACTTT